This T cell receptor (beta chain) originates from a study of blood T cell repertoires in COVID-19 (TCRdb year 2020). In the study overall: Collaborator samples came from the United States, Italy and Spain and covered acute and convalescent phases of COVID-19. The prospective study material was composed of cDNA or gDNA derived from T cells, B-cell-depleted T cells, or PBMCs. The dataset comprised deeply sampled blood TCRbeta repertoires from subjects exposed to, actively infected with, or recovered from COVID-19. The repertoires were made available in a free public database intended to serve as a resource for research on the immune response to SARS-CoV-2. The samples were drawn from the first 160 participants of the ongoing ImmuneRACE study and from 950 to 1,500 subjects provided by 6 global collaborators. Sample metadata almost always included a de-identified subject ID, COVID-19 status, age in years and sex. Where available, HLA class I and class II types were obtained from metadata supplied by the sample provider rather than from assay-based typing.

What the study reported, not specific to this receptor: The amount of clinical and demographic metadata varied by source and participant and was provided uncurated.

TCRbeta CDR3 regions were amplified from genomic DNA using the immunoSEQ Assay, a bias-controlled multiplex PCR. The published analysis was carried out like this. The number of nucleated cells in each sample was estimated by amplification of reference gene primers within the assay. Sequence reads were collapsed and filtered to measure the absolute abundance of every unique TCRbeta CDR3 rearrangement. For each sample, productive Simpson clonality was calculated as the square root of Simpson's diversity index over productive rearrangements. The clones in this table, taken by TCRdb from immuneACCESS, are in-frame only. Not every clone is retained; where verified, under half of the shortfall comes from an unresolved V gene, and the cause of the rest is unknown. Clonal size and the V and J genes are those of that table, whereas D and trimming came from the DNA. This sample has about 240,000 clones in its table, and approximately 86% of those were observed once. The ten largest clones take up more than 5% of the sample.

The collaborating institutions used their own protocols to collect whole blood in K2EDTA tubes. For TCRbeta analysis, collaborator samples were shipped as frozen whole blood, as isolated PBMCs, or as DNA extracted from either sample type. Notes on this clone: Which antigen it targets is not known. Base quality data are lacking; no much larger clone is found one base away.

This sequence originates from a human donor in a cohort sampled during active COVID-19. Sequenced: peripheral blood.

The bases read TGTGCCACCTCAGACAGGGGACAGCCCCAGCATTTT. Its coded protein is CATSDRGQPQHF. The chain uses TRBV19 and TRBJ1-5; TRBD1 agrees with 8 junctional bases. The CDR3 has 12 amino acids, counting the end cysteine and phenylalanine. Of all the DNA, just the CDR3 is kept, 36 bases in frame from base 1. Relative to germline, V is missing 10 bases and J is missing 7 bases, with 6 bases of the junction outside any gene match. CDR1 and CDR2 were assigned from the germline V gene (reference sequence) as LNHDA and SQIVND.